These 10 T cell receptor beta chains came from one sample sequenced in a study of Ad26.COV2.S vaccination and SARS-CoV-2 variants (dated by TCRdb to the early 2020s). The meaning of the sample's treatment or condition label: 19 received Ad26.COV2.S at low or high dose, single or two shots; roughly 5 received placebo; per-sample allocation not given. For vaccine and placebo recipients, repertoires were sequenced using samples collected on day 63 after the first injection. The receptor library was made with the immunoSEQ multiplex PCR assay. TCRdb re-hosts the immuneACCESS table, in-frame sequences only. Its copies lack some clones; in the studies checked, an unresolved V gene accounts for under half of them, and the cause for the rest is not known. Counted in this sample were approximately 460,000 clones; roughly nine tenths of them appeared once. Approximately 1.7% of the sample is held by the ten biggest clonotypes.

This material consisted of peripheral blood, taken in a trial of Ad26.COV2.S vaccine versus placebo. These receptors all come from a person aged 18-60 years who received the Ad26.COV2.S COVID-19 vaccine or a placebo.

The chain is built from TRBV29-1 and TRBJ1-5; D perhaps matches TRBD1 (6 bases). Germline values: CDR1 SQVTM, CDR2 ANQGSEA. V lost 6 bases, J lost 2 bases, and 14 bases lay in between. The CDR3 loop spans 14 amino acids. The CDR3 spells CSVGGPGGNQPQHF. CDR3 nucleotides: TGCAGCGTGGGGGGGCCGGGAGGCAATCAGCCCCAGCATTTT.

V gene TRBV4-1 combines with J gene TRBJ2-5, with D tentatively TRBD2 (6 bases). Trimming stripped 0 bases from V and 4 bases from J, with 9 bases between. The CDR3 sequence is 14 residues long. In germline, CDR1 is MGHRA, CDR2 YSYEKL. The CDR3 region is CASSQEGGRETQYF. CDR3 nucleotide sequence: TGCGCCAGCAGCCAAGAGGGAGGAAGAGAGACCCAGTACTTC.

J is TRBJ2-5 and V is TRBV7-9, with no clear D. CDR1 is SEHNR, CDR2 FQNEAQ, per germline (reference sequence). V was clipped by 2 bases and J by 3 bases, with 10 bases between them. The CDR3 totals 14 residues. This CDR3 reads CASSLTPAKETQYF. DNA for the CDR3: TGTGCCAGCAGCTTAACGCCAGCGAAAGAGACCCAGTACTTC.

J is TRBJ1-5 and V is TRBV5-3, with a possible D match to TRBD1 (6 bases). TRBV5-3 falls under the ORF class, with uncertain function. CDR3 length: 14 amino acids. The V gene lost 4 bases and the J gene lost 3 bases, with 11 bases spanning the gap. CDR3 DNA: TGTGCCAGAAGCGCGGGACAATCCAATCAGCCCCAGCATTTT. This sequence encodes CARSAGQSNQPQHF.

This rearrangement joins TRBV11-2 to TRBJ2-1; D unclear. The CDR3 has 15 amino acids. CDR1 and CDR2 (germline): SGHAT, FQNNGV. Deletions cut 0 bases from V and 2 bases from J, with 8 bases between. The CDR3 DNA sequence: TGTGCCAGCAGCTTAGACCTGCAACCCTACAATGAGCAGTTCTTC. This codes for CASSLDLQPYNEQFF.

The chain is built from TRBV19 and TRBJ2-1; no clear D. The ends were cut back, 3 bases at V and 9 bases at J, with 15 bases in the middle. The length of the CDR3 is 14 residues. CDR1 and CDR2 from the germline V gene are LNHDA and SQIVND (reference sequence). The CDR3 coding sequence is TGTGCCAGTAGTATGTCCCGGCACACTGGTGAGCAGTTCTTC. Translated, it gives CASSMSRHTGEQFF.

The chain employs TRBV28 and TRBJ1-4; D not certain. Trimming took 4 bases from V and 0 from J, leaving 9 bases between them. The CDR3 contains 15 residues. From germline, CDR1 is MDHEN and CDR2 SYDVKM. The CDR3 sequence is CASSSDRATNEKLFF. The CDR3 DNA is TGTGCCAGCAGTTCGGACCGAGCAACTAATGAAAAACTGTTTTTT.

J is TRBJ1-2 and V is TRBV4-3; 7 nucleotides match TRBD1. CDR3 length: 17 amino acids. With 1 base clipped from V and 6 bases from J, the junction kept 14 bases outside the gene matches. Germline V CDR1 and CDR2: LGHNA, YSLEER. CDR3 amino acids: CASSQARHRQGEDGYTF. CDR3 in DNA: TGCGCCAGCAGCCAAGCACGCCACCGACAGGGTGAGGATGGCTACACCTTC.

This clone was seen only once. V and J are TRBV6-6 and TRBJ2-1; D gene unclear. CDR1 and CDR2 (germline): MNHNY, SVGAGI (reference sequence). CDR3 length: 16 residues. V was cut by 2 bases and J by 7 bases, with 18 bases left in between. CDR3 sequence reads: CASSYTSGRFINEQFF. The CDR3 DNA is TGTGCCAGCAGTTACACCTCCGGGCGGTTCATAAATGAGCAGTTCTTC.

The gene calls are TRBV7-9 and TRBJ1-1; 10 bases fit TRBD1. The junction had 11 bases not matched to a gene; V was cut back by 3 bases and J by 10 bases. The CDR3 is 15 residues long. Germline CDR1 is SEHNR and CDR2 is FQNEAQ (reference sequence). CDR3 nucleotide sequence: TGTGCCAGCAGCTTTAGCGGGGGACAGGGGCAATCAGCTTTCTTT. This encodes CASSFSGGQGQSAFF.